Reported below is one TCR beta chain. Its antigen remains unidentified. TCRdb's table, derived via immunoSEQ multiplex PCR, lists solely in-frame clones and lacks some. Among 160,000 or so clones, roughly four fifths were seen once, and the ten largest hold roughly 2%. The CDR3 has 14 residues. Germline CDR1 MNHEY, CDR2 SVGAGI. After removal of 3 bases from V and 8 bases from J, the junction contained 8 bases not matched to a gene. The sample belongs to a study of cytotoxic CD8 clonotypes in ibrutinib-treated CLL. Study-level background: Within the patient group, approximately 10 were relapsed/refractory and fewer than 16 treatment-naive, and around 17 were IGHV unmutated. The sample average was about 280,000 productive templates and just under 95,000 productive rearrangements. General study findings and limits: There were differences in sampling times between sustained-remission and progressing patients.

The origin of this receptor is a human donor with chronic lymphocytic leukemia. J is TRBJ1-2 and V is TRBV6-5, with 8 bases lining up with TRBD1. The sequences come from PBMCs, collected after 12 months of ibrutinib treatment. The CDR3 here is CASSYLPGGDGYTF. The CDR3, as DNA: TGTGCCAGCAGTTATCTCCCAGGGGGCGACGGCTACACCTTC.